A single sample gave rise to the 5 T cell receptor beta chains below, sequenced in a study of blood T cell repertoires in COVID-19. The data were produced by immunoSEQ multiplex PCR, yet TCRdb's version contains in-frame clones alone and is incomplete. The data show tens of thousands of clones, with more than 70% seen just once and approximately 16% held by the top ten. What was sequenced was peripheral blood. These receptors originate from an older man with active or convalescent COVID-19.

The gene calls are TRBV6-6 and TRBJ1-6, with D possibly being TRBD1 (5 bases). Germline CDR1 MNHNY, CDR2 SVGAGI (reference sequence). Trimming left V 1 base short and J 8 bases short, with 9 bases between. The CDR3 length is 14 residues. Written as DNA, the CDR3 is TGTGCCAGCAGTTACTATTCGACAGATTCACCCCTCCACTTT. Amino acid sequence: CASSYYSTDSPLHF.

This clone appeared a single time. J is TRBJ2-7 and V is TRBV6-5; unclear D gene. Germline values: CDR1 MNHEY, CDR2 SVGAGI. The CDR3 runs to 14 residues. V was clipped by 4 bases and J by 5 bases, with 15 bases between them. The CDR3 loop reads CASSLYLTPHEQYF. As DNA, the CDR3 is TGTGCCAGCAGTTTGTACCTAACCCCCCACGAGCAGTACTTC.

The rearrangement uses TRBV11-2 and TRBJ2-2, with D maybe TRBD2 (6 bases). Deletions cut 5 bases from V and 4 bases from J, with 17 bases between. CDR1 is SGHAT and CDR2 is FQNNGV in the germline V gene. The CDR3 has 16 residues. CDR3 bases: TGTGCCAGCAGCGTTCTCGGGGGACCGCCCACCGGGGAGCTGTTTTTT. Protein sequence: CASSVLGGPPTGELFF.

The V and J genes are TRBV2 and TRBJ1-5; D is possibly TRBD1 (5 bases). The CDR3 sequence is 14 residues long. Between the trimmed V and J ends, which lost 2 bases and 4 bases, there was a span of 9 bases. Germline values: CDR1 SNHLY, CDR2 FYNNEI. CDR3 sequence reads: CASSESRANQPQHF. The CDR3, as DNA: TGTGCCAGCAGTGAAAGCAGGGCGAATCAGCCCCAGCATTTT.

The V and J genes are TRBV5-1 and TRBJ2-1, with 7 bases that match TRBD1. The CDR3 length is 15 residues. The germline V gene encodes CDR1 SGHRS and CDR2 YFSETQ. V was pared by 0 bases and J by 7 bases, with 7 bases of the junction left unmatched. CDR3 sequence (DNA): TGCGCCAGCAGCTTGGAGACAGGGCGACCTAATGAGCAGTTCTTC. It translates to CASSLETGRPNEQFF.